Below, one T cell receptor (beta chain) is given with its context. The data derive from a study of T cell changes during pregnancy in multiple sclerosis. The germline CDR1 and CDR2 sequences are LGHNA and YSLEER. This CDR3 spans 16 amino acids. V lost 1 base and J lost 0; bases outside the gene matches: 4. TCRdb keeps only in-frame clones here, not all; method: immunoSEQ multiplex PCR. The sample has some 44,000 clones, around 90% seen once. This TCR was recovered from a female donor with multiple sclerosis, enrolled in a pregnancy study. The chain employs TRBV4-3 and TRBJ1-1; 8 bases fit TRBD1. The sample consisted of CD4+ T cells from peripheral blood mononuclear cells, taken before pregnancy. The CDR3 DNA is TGCGCCAGCAGCCAAGGGACAGGGTATATGAACACTGAAGCTTTCTTT. Protein sequence: CASSQGTGYMNTEAFF.